This TCR beta chain came from a study of PD-1 blockade in classical Hodgkin lymphoma. The CDR3 is made up of 14 amino acids. Germline V lookup: CDR1 WSHSY, CDR2 SAAADI. V lost 5 bases, J lost 2 bases, and 10 bases lay in between. All patients relapsed after autologous stem cell transplantation, and brentuximab vedotin exposure varied. Complete response, partial response or progressive disease was recorded as best response. TCRdb's copy holds only in-frame clones and misses some; the assay was immunoSEQ multiplex PCR. In the table there are 60,000 or so clones, 90% of which are singletons. The source material was peripheral blood mononuclear cells (PBMCs), sampled at baseline. The chain carries TRBV10-2 and TRBJ2-1, with D uncertain. The source is a human donor with classical Hodgkin lymphoma. In DNA form, the CDR3 reads TGCGCCAGCAGTCTAACATCTACCTACAATGAGCAGTTCTTC. Translation: CASSLTSTYNEQFF.